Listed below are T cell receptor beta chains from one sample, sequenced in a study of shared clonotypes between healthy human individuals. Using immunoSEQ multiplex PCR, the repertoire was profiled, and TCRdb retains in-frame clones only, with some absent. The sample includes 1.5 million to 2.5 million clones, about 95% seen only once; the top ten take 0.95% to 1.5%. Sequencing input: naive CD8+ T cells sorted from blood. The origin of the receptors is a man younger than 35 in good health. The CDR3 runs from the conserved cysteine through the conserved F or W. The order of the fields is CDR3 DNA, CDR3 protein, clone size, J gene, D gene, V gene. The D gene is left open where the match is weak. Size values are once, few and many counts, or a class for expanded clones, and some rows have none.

TGTGCCAGCAGTTTTATTGGGGGAGGCTACGAGCAGTACTTC,CASSFIGGGYEQYF,.,TRBJ2-7,.,TRBV5-8
TGTGCCAGCAGTGAGGTGGAAGAGCAGTACTTC,CASSEVEEQYF,.,TRBJ2-7,.,TRBV2
TGTGCCAGCAGTTACACGGGACAGGGGGTCTATGGCTACACCTTC,CASSYTGQGVYGYTF,.,TRBJ1-2,TRBD1,TRBV6-6
TGTGCCAGCAGCGCCCCCCTACGCGGGGGCTACAATGAGCAGTTCTTC,CASSAPLRGGYNEQFF,.,TRBJ2-1,TRBD2,TRBV9
TGTGCCAGCAGCCCCGGATTAGACAACGAGCAGTACTTC,CASSPGLDNEQYF,.,TRBJ2-7,.,TRBV5-6
TGTGCCAGCAGCGTAGACGCGGGCGGGGAGCAGTACTTC,CASSVDAGGEQYF,.,TRBJ2-7,.,TRBV9
TGTGCCAGTAGTACCCTGGGTGAAGCGGGAGGCCTATACAATGAGCAGTTCTTC,CASSTLGEAGGLYNEQFF,.,TRBJ2-1,TRBD2,TRBV19
TGTGCCAGCAGTGGGACTAGCGGGGGGGCCACGGAGACCCAGTACTTC,CASSGTSGGATETQYF,.,TRBJ2-5,TRBD2,TRBV6-1
TGCGCCAGCAGCCAAGTCCCAGACGGCCTTAATTCACCCCTCCACTTT,CASSQVPDGLNSPLHF,once,TRBJ1-6,.,TRBV4-1
TGTGCCAGCAGCTACTCAGGGACAGGGGTTTTAGCTTTCTTT,CASSYSGTGVLAFF,.,TRBJ1-1,TRBD1,TRBV5-5
TGTGCCAGCAGCTTGGTTGGAGCGCCAGATACGCAGTATTTT,CASSLVGAPDTQYF,once,TRBJ2-3,.,TRBV5-6
TGCAGCGTTGAGGGACATACGAACAGGAACACTGAAGCTTTCTTT,CSVEGHTNRNTEAFF,.,TRBJ1-1,.,TRBV29-1
TGTGCCAGCAGCCGGGGGACCGGTTACGAGCAGTACTTC,CASSRGTGYEQYF,once,TRBJ2-7,.,TRBV7-6
TGTGCCAGCACACTAGCGGGGACGGCAGAGACCCAGTACTTC,CASTLAGTAETQYF,.,TRBJ2-5,TRBD2,TRBV6-6
TGTGCCACGAGCTGGGGAGGAACGACTGAAGCTTTCTTT,CATSWGGTTEAFF,once,TRBJ1-1,.,TRBV27
TGTGCCAGCTCACAGCGGACAGGGGAAGTTTACGAGCAGTACTTC,CASSQRTGEVYEQYF,.,TRBJ2-7,TRBD1,TRBV18
TGCGCCAGCAGCCAAGAAGGACGGGGCACCGGGGAGCTGTTTTTT,CASSQEGRGTGELFF,.,TRBJ2-2,.,TRBV4-1
TGTGCCAGCAGCCAAGTTCGTGGGACTAGCGGGAGCTACGAGCAGTACTTC,CASSQVRGTSGSYEQYF,.,TRBJ2-7,TRBD2,TRBV4-2
TGTGCCAGCAGCCAAGGAAAAGGTGAGCAGTACTTC,CASSQGKGEQYF,once,TRBJ2-7,.,TRBV4-2
TGTGCCAGCAGTTTGGGGACCAGCTACGAGCAGTACTTC,CASSLGTSYEQYF,.,TRBJ2-7,.,TRBV27
TGTGCCAGCAGGGGACTAGCGGTAGATACGCAGTATTTT,CASRGLAVDTQYF,.,TRBJ2-3,TRBD2,TRBV6-1
TGTGCCAGCAGCGTAGCGACGGACTACGAGCAGTACTTC,CASSVATDYEQYF,.,TRBJ2-7,.,TRBV9
TGTGCCAGCAGCTTAGAAAAGTGGGGCCCGGGGGACAATGAGCAGTTCTTC,CASSLEKWGPGDNEQFF,.,TRBJ2-1,.,TRBV7-9
TGTGCCAGCAGTTTATTAGCTGGATACAATGAGCAGTTCTTC,CASSLLAGYNEQFF,.,TRBJ2-1,.,TRBV27
TGTGCCAGCAGCTTTCTAGGCATAGACGAACTGTTTTTT,CASSFLGIDELFF,.,TRBJ1-4,.,TRBV7-6
TGTGCCAGCAGTTACTCGGGACAGGGGGTTTTTGAAGCTTTCTTT,CASSYSGQGVFEAFF,few,TRBJ1-1,TRBD1,TRBV6-5
TGCGCCAGCAGCCACGCGAGGAATGAGCAGTTCTTC,CASSHARNEQFF,once,TRBJ2-1,.,TRBV4-1
TGTGCCAGCAGTTTTTGGGGGGCGGGCTATGGCTACACCTTC,CASSFWGAGYGYTF,.,TRBJ1-2,.,TRBV27
TGTGCCAGCACCCTGACGGACTCCTACGAGCAGTACTTC,CASTLTDSYEQYF,.,TRBJ2-7,.,TRBV25-1
TGTGCCAGCAGCCCCCCGGCGGGGAGCGAATCGTTCAATGAGCAGTTCTTC,CASSPPAGSESFNEQFF,.,TRBJ2-1,.,TRBV11-1
TGTGCCAGCAGCTTGAGGGACGGGCTCTCTGGAAACACCATATATTTT,CASSLRDGLSGNTIYF,.,TRBJ1-3,.,TRBV5-4
TGTGCCAGCAGCCCGGGACTAGCGGGAGGCGCAAGCACAGATACGCAGTATTTT,CASSPGLAGGASTDTQYF,.,TRBJ2-3,TRBD2,TRBV13
TGCGCCAGCAGCTTTGAGGGGACCTCCTACGAGCAGTACTTC,CASSFEGTSYEQYF,.,TRBJ2-7,.,TRBV5-1
TGTGCCAGTAGTATAGGGTCGGTGGGTCAGCCCCAGCATTTT,CASSIGSVGQPQHF,.,TRBJ1-5,.,TRBV19
TGTGCCTGGAGTGACAGCGTGTTTAGTAATGAGCAGTTCTTC,CAWSDSVFSNEQFF,.,TRBJ2-1,.,TRBV30
TGTGCCAGTAGTATGGGAGGGGGCACCTACAATGAGCAGTTCTTC,CASSMGGGTYNEQFF,once,TRBJ2-1,.,TRBV19
TGTGCCAGCAGCTCGGTGGGACGGTCTAGCACAGATACGCAGTATTTT,CASSSVGRSSTDTQYF,.,TRBJ2-3,.,TRBV11-3
TGCGCCAGCAGCCCCTTCGAGGACACCTATCAGCCCCAGCATTTT,CASSPFEDTYQPQHF,.,TRBJ1-5,.,TRBV4-1
TGCGCCAGCAGCCAGTTAGAAATGCGCACTGAAGCTTTCTTT,CASSQLEMRTEAFF,once,TRBJ1-1,.,TRBV4-1
TGTGCCAGCAGCCAAGGACCGCGGTTGAACACTGAAGCTTTCTTT,CASSQGPRLNTEAFF,.,TRBJ1-1,.,TRBV14
TGTGCCAGCAGTCTACAGGGGGACACCGGGGAGCTGTTTTTT,CASSLQGDTGELFF,.,TRBJ2-2,TRBD1,TRBV28
TGTGCCAGCAGCGATCGGACAGGGGACGCCTACGAGCAGTACTTC,CASSDRTGDAYEQYF,.,TRBJ2-7,TRBD1,TRBV5-4
TGTGCCAGTAGTCCGGGACTAGCCGTATACGAGCAGTACTTC,CASSPGLAVYEQYF,once,TRBJ2-7,TRBD2,TRBV19
TGCGCCAGCAGCTTACAGGGTAATCAGCCCCAGCATTTT,CASSLQGNQPQHF,.,TRBJ1-5,.,TRBV5-1
TGTGCCAGTAGTATGGGGACAGTAGAAGCTTTCTTT,CASSMGTVEAFF,.,TRBJ1-1,TRBD1,TRBV19
TGTGCCAGCAGTTTAAGTAGTCTGGGGCAGCCCCAGCATTTT,CASSLSSLGQPQHF,.,TRBJ1-5,.,TRBV28
TGCAGCGTTAGTGAGACTAGCGGGAGATCTCACAATGAGCAGTTCTTC,CSVSETSGRSHNEQFF,once,TRBJ2-1,TRBD2,TRBV29-1
TGCGCCAGCAGCCAACCGGGGGCGGAGTACTATGGCTACACCTTC,CASSQPGAEYYGYTF,.,TRBJ1-2,.,TRBV4-1
TGTGCCAGCAGTGAAGTGGGGGAGGGGGACTTGGGAGAGACCCAGTACTTC,CASSEVGEGDLGETQYF,.,TRBJ2-5,.,TRBV2
TGTGCCTGGAGACCCCTTCGGCAGGGGGTCTACGAGCAGTACTTC,CAWRPLRQGVYEQYF,.,TRBJ2-7,TRBD1,TRBV30
TGTGCCAGCAGTTCCCGTTTTGGACAGGAGCTCCAAGAGACCCAGTACTTC,CASSSRFGQELQETQYF,.,TRBJ2-5,TRBD1,TRBV28
TGCGCCAGCAGTGAGTCACTTGGGACGACGGATGGAAATTTCGTCGGGGAGCTGTTTTTT,CASSESLGTTDGNFVGELFF,.,TRBJ2-2,.,TRBV10-2
TGTGCCAGTAGTATAGGTCTTGGGAACCCCTACGAGCAGTACTTC,CASSIGLGNPYEQYF,.,TRBJ2-7,.,TRBV19
TGTGCCAGCAGTTCATGGTCCCAGGGGGAGACCCAGTACTTC,CASSSWSQGETQYF,.,TRBJ2-5,.,TRBV11-2
TGTGCCAGCAGTGGAGATTGGGGGGCTCGGGAAAAACTGTTTTTT,CASSGDWGAREKLFF,.,TRBJ1-4,.,TRBV6-6